Listed below are T cell receptor beta chains from one sample, sequenced in a study of blood T cell repertoires in COVID-19. This table comes from immunoSEQ multiplex PCR, and its TCRdb copy is limited to in-frame clones, with some not included. There are 150,000 to 170,000 clones in the sample; approximately 80% occur only once, and 12% lies in the top ten. Sequenced sample: peripheral blood. All receptors come from a woman aged 55-75 years with COVID-19, enrolled during active disease. Each CDR3 is given with its conserved first and last residue. A D gene is named only where the DNA matches it firmly. Part of the rows lack a size; the others show once, few, many or a class for expanded clones.

>TRBV19|TRBJ1-5|NA|TRBD1
TGTGCCAGTAGTCTAACAGGGGGCCGGGGTCAGCCCCAGCATTTT
CASSLTGGRGQPQHF
>TRBV30|TRBJ1-2|NA|NA
TGTGCCTGGAGTGTCTTACAGGGAAGAAATGGCTACACCTTC
CAWSVLQGRNGYTF
>TRBV7-8|TRBJ1-5|once|NA
TGTGCCAGCAGCTTAACTGGGGCGAGCAATCAGCCCCAGCATTTT
CASSLTGASNQPQHF
>TRBV15|TRBJ1-2|NA|NA
TGTGCCACCAGCAGAGATTCGGCTGCGGCATGGGGCTACACCTTC
CATSRDSAAAWGYTF
>TRBV2|TRBJ1-2|NA|TRBD1
TGTGCCAGCAGGACAGGGGGATCTGGCTACACCTTC
CASRTGGSGYTF
>TRBV5-5|TRBJ1-1|once|NA
TGTGCCAGCAGCAGGTGGGACTCGCGCGATGGGAACACTGAAGCTTTCTTT
CASSRWDSRDGNTEAFF
>TRBV10-1|TRBJ1-2|many|TRBD1
TGCGCCAGCAGTCTGGACAGGGTCTATGGCTACACCTTC
CASSLDRVYGYTF
>TRBV7-3|TRBJ1-6|NA|NA
TGTGCCAGCAGCATACAACCGGGCTATAATTCACCCCTCCACTTT
CASSIQPGYNSPLHF
>TRBV9|TRBJ2-1|once|TRBD2
TGTGCCAGCAGCTTGGGACTAGCGGGAGTCGCCTACAATGAGCAGTTCTTC
CASSLGLAGVAYNEQFF
>TRBV9|TRBJ2-2|NA|TRBD1
TGTGCCAGCAAGGACAGGGCGAACACCGGGGAGCTGTTTTTT
CASKDRANTGELFF
>TRBV19|TRBJ2-5|NA|NA
TGTGCCAGTAGTAACCGGGACTCCTATAACACCCAGTACTTC
CASSNRDSYNTQYF
>TRBV7-2|TRBJ1-2|few|TRBD1
TGTGCCAGCAGCTTAGTACAGGGGCTGGGCTACACCTTC
CASSLVQGLGYTF
>TRBV7-3|TRBJ1-6|few|NA
TGTGCCAGCAGCTTGGGTCCGGGTTCACCCCTCCACTTT
CASSLGPGSPLHF
>TRBV3-1/TRBV3-2|TRBJ1-1|NA|NA
TGTGCCAGCAGCCCTAGGGGTTACACTGAAGCTTTCTTT
CASSPRGYTEAFF
>TRBV5-1|TRBJ2-2|NA|NA
TGCGCCAGCAGCCCCGCGGATGTGACCGGGGAGCTGTTTTTT
CASSPADVTGELFF
>TRBV18|TRBJ1-1|once|NA
TGTGCCAGCTCACCCACCGGGAGACAGAACACTGAAGCTTTCTTT
CASSPTGRQNTEAFF
>TRBV19|TRBJ2-1|NA|NA
TGTGCCAGCCATAAGTCCTACTCGAGGCCGGGGGACAATGAGCAGTTCTTC
CASHKSYSRPGDNEQFF
>TRBV5-4|TRBJ1-5|NA|NA
TGTGCCAGCAGCTTAGACGCAGGGGCAAATCAGCCCCAGCATTTT
CASSLDAGANQPQHF
>TRBV5-1|TRBJ1-2|few|NA
TGCGCCAGCAGCCCGGGAGACACCCTCAATTATGGCTACACCTTC
CASSPGDTLNYGYTF
>TRBV9|TRBJ1-3|NA|NA
TGTGCCAGCAGCGGGACAGTACCTGGAAACACCATATATTTT
CASSGTVPGNTIYF
>TRBV5-5|TRBJ2-3|NA|NA
TGTGCCAGCAGCTTGGCAGGGGCCGGGGGCACAGATACGCAGTATTTT
CASSLAGAGGTDTQYF